These 18 T cell receptor beta chains were all obtained from the same sample, sequenced in a study of regulatory T cells. General study findings and limits: In CD3G-deficient patients, conventional CD4+ T cells were enriched for hydrophobic CDR3 residues at positions 6 and 7.

No cognate antigen is known for these TCRs. The PCR used 52 TRBV and 13 TRBJ primers. The table came from immunoSEQ multiplex PCR; TCRdb's copy has only in-frame clones and leaves some out. In the table there are some 38,000 clones, around 89% of which are singletons. Sequencing input: conventional CD4+ T cells sorted from blood. Source of these receptors: a person between 18 and 35 years old with CD3G deficiency.

The chain employs TRBV5-1 and TRBJ2-3, with 9 bases matching TRBD1. Germline CDR1 reads SGHRS; CDR2 reads YFSETQ. This CDR3 region has 14 residues. V was pared by 6 bases and J by 5 bases, with 7 bases of the junction left unmatched. The CDR3 spells CASNLQGAGDTQYF. The CDR3 DNA reads TGCGCCAGCAATCTACAGGGGGCCGGAGATACGCAGTATTTT.

The rearrangement links TRBV5-1 to TRBJ2-1; D is uncertain. V lost 5 bases to trimming and J lost 9 bases, with 15 bases between them. CDR3 length: 13 amino acids. Germline V lookup: CDR1 SGHRS, CDR2 YFSETQ. The CDR3 sequence: CASRALEVSEQFF. CDR3 nucleotides: TGCGCCAGCAGGGCCTTAGAAGTAAGTGAGCAGTTCTTC.

V is TRBV7-9 and J is TRBJ2-5; D is tentatively TRBD1 or TRBD2 (5 bases each). The germline V gene has CDR1 SEHNR and CDR2 FQNEAQ (reference sequence). The CDR3 is 13 amino acids. Trimming took off 5 bases at V and 8 bases at J, with 15 bases between the two ends. The CDR3 spells CASSLEGPSTQYF. In DNA form, the CDR3 reads TGTGCCAGCAGCCTAGAGGGACCGAGTACCCAGTACTTC.

The chain recombines TRBV28 with TRBJ2-7, with a tentative D call TRBD2 (6 bases). V lost 3 bases, J lost 4 bases, and 19 bases lay in between. The germline V gene has CDR1 MDHEN and CDR2 SYDVKM. This CDR3 contains 16 residues. CDR3 coding DNA: TGTGCCAGCAGTTTCGGGAGCTATCGGGCTAGTTACGAGCAGTACTTC. Translated, it gives CASSFGSYRASYEQYF.

The rearrangement uses TRBV28 and TRBJ2-7, with TRBD2 matching over 9 bases. Germline lookup yields CDR1 MDHEN and CDR2 SYDVKM. The CDR3 sequence is 15 residues long. V lost 6 bases to trimming and J lost 3 bases; unmatched junction nucleotides: 9. CDR3 in DNA: TGTGCCAGCAGGGCAGGGGATAGCGGGGGCTACGAGCAGTACTTC. Amino acids: CASRAGDSGGYEQYF.

The chain couples TRBV7-9 to TRBJ2-5; D may be TRBD2 (6 bases). Germline lookup yields CDR1 SEHNR and CDR2 FQNEAQ (reference sequence). CDR3 length: 19 residues. V shed 2 bases and J shed 2 bases, with 24 bases lying between them. CDR3 residues: CASSLYAGSLRGSQETQYF. The CDR3 DNA reads TGTGCCAGCAGCTTATATGCAGGCTCCTTGCGGGGATCTCAAGAGACCCAGTACTTC.

The chain is built from TRBV18 and TRBJ2-5; no clear D gene. Trimming took off 3 bases at V and 3 bases at J, with 8 bases between the two ends. CDR1 KGHSH and CDR2 LQKENI come from the germline V gene. CDR3 length equals 13 residues. The CDR3 here is CASSPIREETQYF. For the CDR3, the DNA is TGTGCCAGCTCACCGATTCGGGAAGAGACCCAGTACTTC.

This rearrangement joins TRBV28 to TRBJ2-7; D not certain. Germline-derived CDR1 and CDR2 are MDHEN and SYDVKM. This CDR3 is built from 12 residues. Trimming took off 3 bases at V and 7 bases at J, with 10 bases between the two ends. In DNA, the CDR3 is TGTGCCAGCAGTTTCCCCCACCAGGAGCAGTACTTC. This translates into CASSFPHQEQYF.

This clone was picked up one time. The chain employs TRBV7-9 and TRBJ2-3; D remains unclear. CDR1 and CDR2 from the germline V gene are SEHNR and FQNEAQ (reference sequence). The CDR3 is 15 residues long. The germline V and J ends were trimmed by 1 base and 2 bases, with 10 bases remaining between them. The CDR3 here is CASSLVGKVTDTQYF. Written as DNA, the CDR3 is TGTGCCAGCAGCTTAGTGGGCAAAGTCACAGATACGCAGTATTTT.

V gene TRBV4-1 combines with J gene TRBJ2-5, with 8 bases matching TRBD2. From germline, CDR1 is MGHRA and CDR2 YSYEKL. This CDR3 has 16 amino acids. J was trimmed by 5 bases and V by 0 bases; bases with no gene match: 8. The CDR3 DNA reads TGCGCCAGCAGCCAAGATGCAGCGGGAGTGTTTGAGACCCAGTACTTC. This sequence encodes CASSQDAAGVFETQYF.

The chain links TRBV18 to TRBJ1-1; TRBD1 agrees at 12 bases. V trimming: 5 bases; J trimming: 5 bases; junction bases outside the gene matches: 9. This CDR3 has 16 amino acids. The V gene's germline CDR1 is KGHSH and CDR2 LQKENI. CDR3: CASSGTGGRYGTEAFF. The CDR3 region has the DNA TGTGCCAGCTCAGGGACAGGGGGCAGATATGGTACTGAAGCTTTCTTT. Full variable domain (outside the CDR3, taken from reference TRBV18 and TRBJ1-1): NAGVMQNPRHLVRRRGQEARLRCSPMKGHSHVYWYRQLPEEGLKFMVYLQKENIIDESGMPKERFSAEFPKEGPSILRIQQVVRGDSAAYFCASSGTGGRYGTEAFFGQGTRLTVV.

The chain joins TRBV10-3 to TRBJ1-1, with a possible D match to TRBD1 (6 bases). The CDR3 has 13 amino acids. Trimming stripped 4 bases from V and 5 bases from J, with 11 bases between. Looked up from germline, CDR1 is ENHRY and CDR2 is SYGVKD. The CDR3 sequence is CAISGNRETEAFF. The CDR3 DNA is TGTGCCATCAGTGGGAACAGGGAAACTGAAGCTTTCTTT.

This clone was seen only once. The gene calls are TRBV5-1 and TRBJ2-7, with TRBD1 identical over 10 bases. Germline lookup yields CDR1 SGHRS and CDR2 YFSETQ. V gave up 0 bases and J gave up 3 bases; unmatched junction bases: 6. The CDR3 runs to 16 residues. The CDR3 reads CASSLESGTGVYEQYF. CDR3 sequence (DNA): TGCGCCAGCAGCTTGGAATCGGGGACAGGGGTCTACGAGCAGTACTTC.

V is TRBV6-6 and J is TRBJ1-2; 7 bases fit TRBD1. Losses at the gene ends were 2 bases for V and 6 bases for J; bases not matched to a gene: 6. Germline V gene data show CDR1 as MNHNY and CDR2 as SVGAGI (reference sequence). The CDR3 has 14 amino acids. The CDR3 sequence: CASSYRPTGNGYTF. CDR3 sequence (DNA): TGTGCCAGCAGTTACCGCCCGACAGGGAATGGCTACACCTTC.

The CDR3 region is CASSARGEWNGYTF. The CDR3 nucleotides are TGTGCCAGCAGTGCCCGGGGCGAGTGGAATGGCTACACCTTC. This chain uses TRBV6-1 with TRBJ1-2; D is possibly TRBD1 (5 bases). Trimming shortened V by 4 bases and J by 6 bases, and 15 bases separated the two germline ends. The germline V gene encodes CDR1 MNHNS and CDR2 SASEGT. There are 14 residues in the CDR3.

This clone has just a few counts. V is TRBV11-2 and J is TRBJ2-7, with 9 bases that match TRBD1. The trim removed 3 bases at V and 3 bases at J, leaving 3 bases unmatched. The germline CDR1 and CDR2 sequences are SGHAT and FQNNGV. The CDR3 totals 14 residues. In nucleotides, the CDR3 is TGTGCCAGCAGCTTCGGGACAGGGCTCTACGAGCAGTACTTC. Translating gives CASSFGTGLYEQYF.

The chain joins TRBV5-1 to TRBJ1-1; D may be TRBD1 (5 bases). The CDR3 spans 14 residues. Germline CDR1 reads SGHRS; CDR2 reads YFSETQ. The V end lost 0 bases, the J end lost 4 bases, and 10 bases lay between the germline ends. CDR3 region: CASSLAVGATEAFF. In DNA form, the CDR3 reads TGCGCCAGCAGCTTGGCCGTAGGGGCCACTGAAGCTTTCTTT.

The chain uses TRBV6-1 and TRBJ2-3; D might be TRBD1 or TRBD2, each matching 6 bases. Deletions cut 1 base from V and 1 base from J, with 9 bases between. The CDR3 loop spans 15 amino acids. CDR1 is MNHNS and CDR2 is SASEGT in the germline V gene. CDR3 sequence (DNA): TGTGCCAGCAGTGAAGGAAGGGGGGGCACAGATACGCAGTATTTT. Translation: CASSEGRGGTDTQYF.